This is a list of T cell receptor beta chains from one sample in a study of shared clonotypes between healthy human individuals. Assay: immunoSEQ multiplex PCR; the TCRdb copy retains only in-frame clones and omits some. The sample gives 2 million to 2.5 million clones, approximately 95% of which show up once; about 1.1% is in the top ten. The sample comprised naive CD8+ T cells sorted from blood. Every receptor here comes from a man younger than 35 in good health. The CDR3 runs from the conserved cysteine through the conserved F or W. D genes are given only for firm matches. A clone size is listed for some rows: how often the clone was seen (once, few, many), or a class if it is expanded.

CDR3nt: TGTGCCAGCCTATTGGAGACGGAGATTAACTATGGCTACACCTTC; CDR3aa: CASLLETEINYGYTF; d_gene: -; abundance: once; j_gene: TRBJ1-2; v_gene: TRBV5-8
CDR3nt: TGTGCCAGCAGCTTGCTCCTTACCCTGAACACTGAAGCTTTCTTT; CDR3aa: CASSLLLTLNTEAFF; d_gene: -; abundance: -; j_gene: TRBJ1-1; v_gene: TRBV5-5
CDR3nt: TGTGCCAGCAGCTTAGAACGGAACGAGCAGTACTTC; CDR3aa: CASSLERNEQYF; d_gene: -; abundance: -; j_gene: TRBJ2-7; v_gene: TRBV7-9
CDR3nt: TGCGCCAGCAGTGATAAGGTCGGGGTCCCAAACACTGAAGCTTTCTTT; CDR3aa: CASSDKVGVPNTEAFF; d_gene: -; abundance: -; j_gene: TRBJ1-1; v_gene: TRBV10-1
CDR3nt: TGTGCCAGCACCGAGGGACTAGCGGGAGTCCGGGAGCTGTTTTTT; CDR3aa: CASTEGLAGVRELFF; d_gene: TRBD2; abundance: -; j_gene: TRBJ2-2; v_gene: TRBV6-6
CDR3nt: TGCGCCAGCAGCCAAACCCCCGGGACAGGGAAAGATACGCAGTATTTT; CDR3aa: CASSQTPGTGKDTQYF; d_gene: TRBD1; abundance: -; j_gene: TRBJ2-3; v_gene: TRBV4-3
CDR3nt: TGTGCCAGCTCAACGGGACAGGGGGCCGGCATCTACGAGCAGTACTTC; CDR3aa: CASSTGQGAGIYEQYF; d_gene: TRBD1; abundance: once; j_gene: TRBJ2-7; v_gene: TRBV18
CDR3nt: TGTGCCAGCAGTCTGGGACTAGCTTATTTCGAGCAGTTCTTC; CDR3aa: CASSLGLAYFEQFF; d_gene: TRBD2; abundance: -; j_gene: TRBJ2-1; v_gene: TRBV5-6
CDR3nt: TGTGCCAGCATGGGGGTATCAGATACGCAGTATTTT; CDR3aa: CASMGVSDTQYF; d_gene: -; abundance: -; j_gene: TRBJ2-3; v_gene: TRBV2
CDR3nt: TGCGCCAGCAGCTTGGCCCGCGCGGGAGGGGGGTCCTACAATGAGCAGTTCTTC; CDR3aa: CASSLARAGGGSYNEQFF; d_gene: TRBD2; abundance: -; j_gene: TRBJ2-1; v_gene: TRBV5-1
CDR3nt: TGTGCCAGTAGTATGGGAGGGGGCCATGAGCAGTTCTTC; CDR3aa: CASSMGGGHEQFF; d_gene: -; abundance: -; j_gene: TRBJ2-1; v_gene: TRBV19
CDR3nt: TGCGCCAGCAGCGAGGACTTATCCTTGAACACCGGGGAGCTGTTTTTT; CDR3aa: CASSEDLSLNTGELFF; d_gene: -; abundance: -; j_gene: TRBJ2-2; v_gene: TRBV5-1
CDR3nt: TGTGCCAGCAGCTTCCCCTTGCAGGGGGCTACAGATACGCAGTATTTT; CDR3aa: CASSFPLQGATDTQYF; d_gene: TRBD1; abundance: once; j_gene: TRBJ2-3; v_gene: TRBV7-9
CDR3nt: TGTGCCAGCAGCTGGGATACGAACACCGGGGAGCTGTTTTTT; CDR3aa: CASSWDTNTGELFF; d_gene: -; abundance: -; j_gene: TRBJ2-2; v_gene: TRBV5-6
CDR3nt: TGTGCCAGCAGCCCGGGACTCTTGAATTCACCCCTCCACTTT; CDR3aa: CASSPGLLNSPLHF; d_gene: -; abundance: -; j_gene: TRBJ1-6; v_gene: TRBV2
CDR3nt: TGTGCCAGCAGTGTCTCCAGGGGGGGATACGAGCAGTACTTC; CDR3aa: CASSVSRGGYEQYF; d_gene: -; abundance: once; j_gene: TRBJ2-7; v_gene: TRBV6-1
CDR3nt: TGTGCCAGCAGCTTAGATAGTGGACGCATTGAGCAGTACTTC; CDR3aa: CASSLDSGRIEQYF; d_gene: -; abundance: few; j_gene: TRBJ2-7; v_gene: TRBV11-2
CDR3nt: TGTGCCAGCAGTTTACTAGCGGGTTATTTCACAGATACGCAGTATTTT; CDR3aa: CASSLLAGYFTDTQYF; d_gene: TRBD2; abundance: -; j_gene: TRBJ2-3; v_gene: TRBV27
CDR3nt: TGTGCCAGCACCCGCCTAAGGACCCTCGATGAGCAGTTCTTC; CDR3aa: CASTRLRTLDEQFF; d_gene: -; abundance: -; j_gene: TRBJ2-1; v_gene: TRBV6-5
CDR3nt: TGTGCCAGCAGCTTTGTGAGAGACTACGAGCAGTACTTC; CDR3aa: CASSFVRDYEQYF; d_gene: -; abundance: once; j_gene: TRBJ2-7; v_gene: TRBV7-9
CDR3nt: TGTGCCTGGAGTCGGACAGGGTTGGGGGAGCAGTACTTC; CDR3aa: CAWSRTGLGEQYF; d_gene: TRBD1; abundance: -; j_gene: TRBJ2-7; v_gene: TRBV30
CDR3nt: TGTGCCAGCAGCGCAACCGGGACAGGGAACACTGAAGCTTTCTTT; CDR3aa: CASSATGTGNTEAFF; d_gene: TRBD1; abundance: -; j_gene: TRBJ1-1; v_gene: TRBV9
CDR3nt: TGTGCCAGCAACCCCCCGGGGTTCTCTGGAAACACCATATATTTT; CDR3aa: CASNPPGFSGNTIYF; d_gene: -; abundance: -; j_gene: TRBJ1-3; v_gene: TRBV7-9
CDR3nt: TGTGCCAGCAGCCCGTACGCAGGGCAGGGGTTGTACTACAATGAGCAGTTCTTC; CDR3aa: CASSPYAGQGLYYNEQFF; d_gene: -; abundance: once; j_gene: TRBJ2-1; v_gene: TRBV7-3
CDR3nt: TGTGCCATCAGTGAGTCCCTACATATGACAGGGGTGGGCGAGCAGTACTTC; CDR3aa: CAISESLHMTGVGEQYF; d_gene: TRBD1; abundance: -; j_gene: TRBJ2-7; v_gene: TRBV10-3
CDR3nt: TGTGCCTGGGGCCGGAACACTGAAGCTTTCTTT; CDR3aa: CAWGRNTEAFF; d_gene: -; abundance: -; j_gene: TRBJ1-1; v_gene: TRBV30
CDR3nt: TGTGCCAGCACCCCCTCGGGAAAGCCCCAGCATTTT; CDR3aa: CASTPSGKPQHF; d_gene: -; abundance: -; j_gene: TRBJ1-5; v_gene: TRBV6-1
CDR3nt: TGTGCCAGCTCACTGAGGAGGACCGGGACAGGGGGCTTAAAGAGCTCTGGAAACACCATATATTTT; CDR3aa: CASSLRRTGTGGLKSSGNTIYF; d_gene: TRBD1; abundance: -; j_gene: TRBJ1-3; v_gene: TRBV18
CDR3nt: TGTGCCAGCAGCCAAGTCCTAACAGATACGCAGTATTTT; CDR3aa: CASSQVLTDTQYF; d_gene: -; abundance: -; j_gene: TRBJ2-3; v_gene: TRBV4-2
CDR3nt: TGCGCCAGCAGCTTGGAAAATGGGTCCTACGAGCAGTACTTC; CDR3aa: CASSLENGSYEQYF; d_gene: -; abundance: -; j_gene: TRBJ2-7; v_gene: TRBV5-1
CDR3nt: TGTGCCTGGAGCACAGGGTTGGCCACTGAAGCTTTCTTT; CDR3aa: CAWSTGLATEAFF; d_gene: -; abundance: -; j_gene: TRBJ1-1; v_gene: TRBV30
CDR3nt: TGTGCCTGGAGTGACAGGACAGGGGGCACAGATACGCAGTATTTT; CDR3aa: CAWSDRTGGTDTQYF; d_gene: TRBD1; abundance: once; j_gene: TRBJ2-3; v_gene: TRBV30
CDR3nt: TGTGCCAGCAGCCCCCAGGGGGGGAACACCGGGGAGCTGTTTTTT; CDR3aa: CASSPQGGNTGELFF; d_gene: -; abundance: -; j_gene: TRBJ2-2; v_gene: TRBV9
CDR3nt: TGTGCCAGCAGTTCCAGACCGGGACAGGTCTTCTACGAGCAGTACTTC; CDR3aa: CASSSRPGQVFYEQYF; d_gene: TRBD1; abundance: -; j_gene: TRBJ2-7; v_gene: TRBV28
CDR3nt: TGTGCCAGCAGCTTGAATCCCAGAGTTTTCTATGGCTACACCTTC; CDR3aa: CASSLNPRVFYGYTF; d_gene: -; abundance: once; j_gene: TRBJ1-2; v_gene: TRBV5-5
CDR3nt: TGTGCCAGCAGCTTAGCAACTAGCGGGGATATCTCTGGGGCCAACGTCCTGACTTTC; CDR3aa: CASSLATSGDISGANVLTF; d_gene: TRBD2; abundance: -; j_gene: TRBJ2-6; v_gene: TRBV7-6
CDR3nt: TGTGCCAGCAGCTTACATCAGGGCGTACAAGAGACCCAGTACTTC; CDR3aa: CASSLHQGVQETQYF; d_gene: -; abundance: -; j_gene: TRBJ2-5; v_gene: TRBV7-2
CDR3nt: TGTGCCAGCAGCCAAGGCTACACTCAGGGGTCCTACGAGCAGTACTTC; CDR3aa: CASSQGYTQGSYEQYF; d_gene: -; abundance: -; j_gene: TRBJ2-7; v_gene: TRBV14
CDR3nt: TGTGCCAGCGATCCAGGACGGGGTTTGTACGAGCAGTACTTC; CDR3aa: CASDPGRGLYEQYF; d_gene: -; abundance: -; j_gene: TRBJ2-7; v_gene: TRBV27
CDR3nt: TGTGCCAGCAGTAAGGGGACAGACTACGAGCAGTACTTC; CDR3aa: CASSKGTDYEQYF; d_gene: TRBD1; abundance: -; j_gene: TRBJ2-7; v_gene: TRBV6-5
CDR3nt: TGTGCCAGCAGTGTTGCCGGGACAGCTAACACTGAAGCTTTCTTT; CDR3aa: CASSVAGTANTEAFF; d_gene: TRBD1; abundance: -; j_gene: TRBJ1-1; v_gene: TRBV25-1
CDR3nt: TGTGCCAGCAAGGGGTGGACGGAAGCCAATGAAAAACTGTTTTTT; CDR3aa: CASKGWTEANEKLFF; d_gene: -; abundance: -; j_gene: TRBJ1-4; v_gene: TRBV11-2
CDR3nt: TGTGCCAGCAGCCCGACAGGGGTGGGCGGTGGGGCCAACGTCCTGACTTTC; CDR3aa: CASSPTGVGGGANVLTF; d_gene: TRBD1; abundance: -; j_gene: TRBJ2-6; v_gene: TRBV7-6